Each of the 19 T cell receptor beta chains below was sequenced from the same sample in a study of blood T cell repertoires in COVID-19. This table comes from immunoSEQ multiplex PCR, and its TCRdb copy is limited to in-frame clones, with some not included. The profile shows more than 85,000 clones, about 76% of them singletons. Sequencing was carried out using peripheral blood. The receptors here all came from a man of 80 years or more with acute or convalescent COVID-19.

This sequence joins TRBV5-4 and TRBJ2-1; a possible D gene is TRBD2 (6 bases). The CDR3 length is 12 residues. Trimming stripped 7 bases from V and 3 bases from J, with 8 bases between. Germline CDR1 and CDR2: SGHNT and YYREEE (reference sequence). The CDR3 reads CASRLDYNEQFF. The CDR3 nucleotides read TGTGCCAGCCGACTAGACTACAATGAGCAGTTCTTC.

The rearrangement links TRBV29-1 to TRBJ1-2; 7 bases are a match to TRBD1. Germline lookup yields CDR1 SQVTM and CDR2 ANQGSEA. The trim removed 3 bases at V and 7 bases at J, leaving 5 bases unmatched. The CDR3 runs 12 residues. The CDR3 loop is CSVEEGAAGYTF. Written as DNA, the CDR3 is TGCAGCGTTGAGGAGGGGGCGGCTGGCTACACCTTC.

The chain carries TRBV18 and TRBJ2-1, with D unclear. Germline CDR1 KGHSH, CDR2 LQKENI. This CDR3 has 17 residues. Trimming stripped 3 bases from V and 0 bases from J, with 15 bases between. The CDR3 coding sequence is TGTGCCAGCTCACCGACCACCCCAGGTGCCTCCTACAATGAGCAGTTCTTC. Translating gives CASSPTTPGASYNEQFF.

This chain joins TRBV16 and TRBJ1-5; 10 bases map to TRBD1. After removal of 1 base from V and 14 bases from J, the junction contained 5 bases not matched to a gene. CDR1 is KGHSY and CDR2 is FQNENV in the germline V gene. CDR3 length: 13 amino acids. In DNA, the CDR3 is TGTGCCAGCAGCCAATACCGGGACAGGGGTGAGCATTTT. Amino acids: CASSQYRDRGEHF. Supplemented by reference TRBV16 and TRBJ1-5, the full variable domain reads GEEVAQTPKHLVRGEGQKAKLYCAPIKGHSYVFWYQQVLKNEFKFLISFQNENVFDETGMPKERFSAKCLPNSPCSLEIQATKLEDSAVYFCASSQYRDRGEHFGDGTRLSIL.

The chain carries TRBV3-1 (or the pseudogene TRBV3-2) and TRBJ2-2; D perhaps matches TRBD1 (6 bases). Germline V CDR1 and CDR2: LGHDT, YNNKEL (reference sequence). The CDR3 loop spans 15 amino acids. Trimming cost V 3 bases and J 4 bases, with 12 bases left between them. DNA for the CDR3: TGTGCCAGCAGCCAGCAGACAGGCCGCACCGGGGAGCTGTTTTTT. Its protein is CASSQQTGRTGELFF.

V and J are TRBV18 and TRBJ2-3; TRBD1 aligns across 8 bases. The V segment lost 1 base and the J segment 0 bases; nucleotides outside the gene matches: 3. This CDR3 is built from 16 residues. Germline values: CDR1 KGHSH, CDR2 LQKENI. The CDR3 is CASSPRQGTSTDTQYF. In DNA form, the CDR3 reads TGTGCCAGCTCACCACGACAGGGGACGAGCACAGATACGCAGTATTTT. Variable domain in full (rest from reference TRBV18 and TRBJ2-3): NAGVMQNPRHLVRRRGQEARLRCSPMKGHSHVYWYRQLPEEGLKFMVYLQKENIIDESGMPKERFSAEFPKEGPSILRIQQVVRGDSAAYFCASSPRQGTSTDTQYFGPGTRLTVL.

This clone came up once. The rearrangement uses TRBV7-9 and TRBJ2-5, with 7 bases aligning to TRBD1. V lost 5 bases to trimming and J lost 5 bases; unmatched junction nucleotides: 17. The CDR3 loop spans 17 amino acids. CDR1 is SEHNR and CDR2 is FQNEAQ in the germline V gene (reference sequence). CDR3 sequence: CASSPGNRDSRSETQYF. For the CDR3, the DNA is TGTGCCAGCAGCCCAGGGAACCGGGACAGCAGAAGTGAGACCCAGTACTTC.

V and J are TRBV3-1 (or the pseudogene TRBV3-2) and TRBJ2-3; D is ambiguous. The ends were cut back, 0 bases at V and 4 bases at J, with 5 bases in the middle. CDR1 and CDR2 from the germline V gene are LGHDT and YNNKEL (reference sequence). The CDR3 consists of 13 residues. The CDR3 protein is CASSQDYSDTQYF. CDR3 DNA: TGTGCCAGCAGCCAAGATTATTCAGATACGCAGTATTTT.

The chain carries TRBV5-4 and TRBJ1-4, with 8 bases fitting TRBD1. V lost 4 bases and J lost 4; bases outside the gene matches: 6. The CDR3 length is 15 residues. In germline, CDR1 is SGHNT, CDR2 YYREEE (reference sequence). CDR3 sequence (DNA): TGTGCCAGCAGCCTAGGACAGGGACTTAATGAAAAACTGTTTTTT. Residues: CASSLGQGLNEKLFF. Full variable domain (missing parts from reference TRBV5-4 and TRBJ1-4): ETGVTQSPTHLIKTRGQQVTLRCSSQSGHNTVSWYQQALGQGPQFIFQYYREEENGRGNFPPRFSGLQFPNYSSELNVNALELDDSALYLCASSLGQGLNEKLFFGSGTQLSVL.

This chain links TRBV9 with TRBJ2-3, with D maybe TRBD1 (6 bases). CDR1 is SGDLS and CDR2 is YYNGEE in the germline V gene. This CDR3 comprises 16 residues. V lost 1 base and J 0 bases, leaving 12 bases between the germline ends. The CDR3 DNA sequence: TGTGCCAGCAGCGTATTGGGGGCAGGGAGCACAGATACGCAGTATTTT. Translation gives CASSVLGAGSTDTQYF.

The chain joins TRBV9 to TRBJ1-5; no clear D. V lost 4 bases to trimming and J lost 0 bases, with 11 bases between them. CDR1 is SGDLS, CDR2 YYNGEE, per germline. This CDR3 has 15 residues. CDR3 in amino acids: CASSSGLGSNQPQHF. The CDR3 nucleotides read TGTGCCAGCAGCTCTGGACTTGGTAGCAATCAGCCCCAGCATTTT.

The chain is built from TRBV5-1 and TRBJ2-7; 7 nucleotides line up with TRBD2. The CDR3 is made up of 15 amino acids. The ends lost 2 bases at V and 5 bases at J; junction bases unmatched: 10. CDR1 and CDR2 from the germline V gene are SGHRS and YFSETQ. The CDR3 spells CASSFVGGSEDEQYF. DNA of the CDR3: TGCGCCAGCAGCTTTGTTGGCGGGAGTGAGGACGAGCAGTACTTC.

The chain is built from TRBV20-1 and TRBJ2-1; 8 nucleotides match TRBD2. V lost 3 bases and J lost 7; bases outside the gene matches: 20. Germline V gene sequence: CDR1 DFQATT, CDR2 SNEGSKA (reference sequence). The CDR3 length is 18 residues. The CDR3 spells CSASPEIGAGTRRNEQFF. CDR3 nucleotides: TGCAGTGCTAGTCCGGAGATAGGAGCAGGGACTAGAAGGAATGAGCAGTTCTTC.

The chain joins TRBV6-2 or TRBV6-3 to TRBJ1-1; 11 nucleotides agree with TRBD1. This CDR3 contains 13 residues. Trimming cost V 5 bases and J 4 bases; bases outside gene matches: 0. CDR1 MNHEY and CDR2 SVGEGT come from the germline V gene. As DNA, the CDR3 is TGTGCCAGCAGTGGGACAGGGGGCACTGAAGCTTTCTTT. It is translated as CASSGTGGTEAFF.

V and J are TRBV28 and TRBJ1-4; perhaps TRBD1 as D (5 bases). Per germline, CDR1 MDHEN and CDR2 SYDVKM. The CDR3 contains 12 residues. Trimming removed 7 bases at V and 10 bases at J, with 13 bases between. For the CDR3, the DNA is TGTGCCAGCACCACCCCTAGGGGAAAACTGTTTTTT. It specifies CASTTPRGKLFF.

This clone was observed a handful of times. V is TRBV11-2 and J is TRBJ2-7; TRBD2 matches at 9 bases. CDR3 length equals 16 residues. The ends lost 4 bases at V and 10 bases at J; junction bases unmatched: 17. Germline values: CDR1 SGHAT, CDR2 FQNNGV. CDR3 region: CASSSRQGALAGPQYF. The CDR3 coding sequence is TGTGCCAGCAGCTCACGACAGGGCGCCCTAGCGGGGCCTCAGTACTTC.

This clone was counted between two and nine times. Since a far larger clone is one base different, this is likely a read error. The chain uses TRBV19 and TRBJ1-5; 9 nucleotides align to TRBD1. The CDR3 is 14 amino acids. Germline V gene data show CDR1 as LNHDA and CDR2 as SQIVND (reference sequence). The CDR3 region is CACSFTTGGQPQHF. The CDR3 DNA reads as TGTGCCTGTAGTTTCACGACAGGGGGTCAGCCCCAGCATTTT.

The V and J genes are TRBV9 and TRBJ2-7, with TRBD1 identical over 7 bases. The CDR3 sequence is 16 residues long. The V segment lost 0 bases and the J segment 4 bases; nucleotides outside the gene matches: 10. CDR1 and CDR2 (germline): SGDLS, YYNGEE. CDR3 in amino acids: CASSVGPQGREYEQYF. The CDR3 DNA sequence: TGTGCCAGCAGCGTAGGCCCACAGGGGCGCGAATACGAGCAGTACTTC.

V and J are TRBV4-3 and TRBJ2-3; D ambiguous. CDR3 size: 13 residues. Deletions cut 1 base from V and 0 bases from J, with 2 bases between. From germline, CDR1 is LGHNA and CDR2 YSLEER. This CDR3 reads CASSQASTDTQYF. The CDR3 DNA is TGCGCCAGCAGCCAAGCTAGCACAGATACGCAGTATTTT.